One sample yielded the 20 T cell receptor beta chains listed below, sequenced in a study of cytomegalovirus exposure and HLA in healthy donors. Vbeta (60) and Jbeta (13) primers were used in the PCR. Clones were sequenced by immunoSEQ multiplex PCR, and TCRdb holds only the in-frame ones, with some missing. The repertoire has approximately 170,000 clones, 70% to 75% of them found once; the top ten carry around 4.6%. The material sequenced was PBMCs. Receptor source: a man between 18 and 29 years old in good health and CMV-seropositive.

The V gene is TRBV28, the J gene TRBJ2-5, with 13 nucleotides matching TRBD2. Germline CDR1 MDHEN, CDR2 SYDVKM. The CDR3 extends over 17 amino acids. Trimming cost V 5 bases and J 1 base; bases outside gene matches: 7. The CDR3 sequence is CASSDGTSGDPQETQYF. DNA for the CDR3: TGTGCCAGCAGTGACGGGACTAGCGGGGATCCCCAAGAGACCCAGTACTTC. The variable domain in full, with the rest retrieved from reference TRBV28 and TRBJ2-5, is DVKVTQSSRYLVKRTGEKVFLECVQDMDHENMFWYRQDPGLGLRLIYFSYDVKMKEKGDIPEGYSVSREKKERFSLILESASTNQTSMYLCASSDGTSGDPQETQYFGPGTRLLVL.

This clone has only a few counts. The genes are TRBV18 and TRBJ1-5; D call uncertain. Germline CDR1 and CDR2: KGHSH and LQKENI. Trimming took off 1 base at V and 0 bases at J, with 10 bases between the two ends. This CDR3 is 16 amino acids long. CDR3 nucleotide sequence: TGTGCCAGCTCACCACGGCAGGAGGATAGCAATCAGCCCCAGCATTTT. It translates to CASSPRQEDSNQPQHF.

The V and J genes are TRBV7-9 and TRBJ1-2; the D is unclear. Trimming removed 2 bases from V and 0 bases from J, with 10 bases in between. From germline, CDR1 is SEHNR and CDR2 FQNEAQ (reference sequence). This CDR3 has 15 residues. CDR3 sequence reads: CASSLTLSANYGYTF. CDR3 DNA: TGTGCCAGCAGCTTAACTTTAAGCGCTAACTATGGCTACACCTTC.

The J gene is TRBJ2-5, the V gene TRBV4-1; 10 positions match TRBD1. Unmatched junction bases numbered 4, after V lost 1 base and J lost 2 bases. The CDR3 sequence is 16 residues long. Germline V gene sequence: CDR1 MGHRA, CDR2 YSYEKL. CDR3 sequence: CASSQVLGQGQETQYF. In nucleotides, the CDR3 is TGCGCCAGCAGCCAAGTCCTGGGACAGGGGCAAGAGACCCAGTACTTC.

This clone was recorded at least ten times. The CDR3 sequence: CAWSDTGAPDTQYF. The CDR3, as DNA: TGTGCCTGGAGTGATACGGGAGCCCCAGATACGCAGTATTTT. The chain has TRBV30 and TRBJ2-3; D is perhaps TRBD2 (6 bases). V was pared by 1 base and J by 4 bases, with 12 bases between. The germline V gene encodes CDR1 GTSNPN and CDR2 SVGIG (reference sequence). The CDR3 length is 14 residues.

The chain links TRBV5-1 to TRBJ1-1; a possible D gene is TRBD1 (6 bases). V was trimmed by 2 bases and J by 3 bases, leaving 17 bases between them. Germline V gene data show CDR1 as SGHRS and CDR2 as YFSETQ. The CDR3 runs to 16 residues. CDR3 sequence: CASSFQVQGGDTEAFF. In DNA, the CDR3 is TGCGCCAGCAGCTTCCAGGTACAGGGAGGGGACACTGAAGCTTTCTTT.

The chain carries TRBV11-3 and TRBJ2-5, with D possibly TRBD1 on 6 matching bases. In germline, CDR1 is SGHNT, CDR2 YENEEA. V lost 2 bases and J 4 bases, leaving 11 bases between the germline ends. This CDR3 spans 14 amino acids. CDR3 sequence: CASSLTGSAETQYF. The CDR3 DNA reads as TGTGCCAGCAGCTTAACAGGGTCGGCAGAGACCCAGTACTTC. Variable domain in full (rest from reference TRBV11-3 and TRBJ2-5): EAGVVQSPRYKIIEKKQPVAFWCNPISGHNTLYWYLQNLGQGPELLIRYENEEAVDDSQLPKDRFSAERLKGVDSTLKIQPAELGDSAVYLCASSLTGSAETQYFGPGTRLLVL.

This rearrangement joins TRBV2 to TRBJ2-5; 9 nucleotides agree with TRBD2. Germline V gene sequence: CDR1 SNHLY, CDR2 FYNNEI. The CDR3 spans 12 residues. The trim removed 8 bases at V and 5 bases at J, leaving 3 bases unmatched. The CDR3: CASGGGVETQYF. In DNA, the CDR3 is TGTGCCAGCGGCGGGGGGGTGGAGACCCAGTACTTC.

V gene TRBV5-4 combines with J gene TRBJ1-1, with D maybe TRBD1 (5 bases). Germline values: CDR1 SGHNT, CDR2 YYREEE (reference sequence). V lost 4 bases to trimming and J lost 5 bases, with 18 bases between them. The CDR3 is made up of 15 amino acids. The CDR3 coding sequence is TGTGCCAGCAGCACGAGCGGGGGGTACGTGACTGAAGCTTTCTTT. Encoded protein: CASSTSGGYVTEAFF.

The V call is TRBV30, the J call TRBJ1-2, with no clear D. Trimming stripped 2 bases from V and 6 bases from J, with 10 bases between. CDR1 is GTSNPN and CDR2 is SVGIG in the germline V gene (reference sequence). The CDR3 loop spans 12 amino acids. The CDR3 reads CAWSPGSNGYTF. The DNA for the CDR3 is TGTGCCTGGAGTCCCGGGTCTAATGGCTACACCTTC. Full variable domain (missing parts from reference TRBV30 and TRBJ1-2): SQTIHQWPATLVQPVGSPLSLECTVEGTSNPNLYWYRQAAGRGLQLLFYSVGIGQISSEVPQNLSASRPQDRQFILSSKKLLLSDSGFYLCAWSPGSNGYTFGSGTRLTVV.

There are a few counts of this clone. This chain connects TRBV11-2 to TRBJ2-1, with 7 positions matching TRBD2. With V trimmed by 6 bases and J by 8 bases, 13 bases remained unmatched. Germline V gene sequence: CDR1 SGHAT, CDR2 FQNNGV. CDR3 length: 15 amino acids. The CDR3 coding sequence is TGTGCCAGCAGGCAACCTGGGGGGGTGGACGATGAGCAGTTCTTC. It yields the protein CASRQPGGVDDEQFF.

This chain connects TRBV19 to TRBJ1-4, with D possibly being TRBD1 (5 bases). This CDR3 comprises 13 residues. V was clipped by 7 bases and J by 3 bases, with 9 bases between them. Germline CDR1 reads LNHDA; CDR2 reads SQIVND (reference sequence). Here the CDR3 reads CASNGGANEKLFF. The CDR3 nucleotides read TGTGCCAGTAACGGGGGAGCTAATGAAAAACTGTTTTTT.

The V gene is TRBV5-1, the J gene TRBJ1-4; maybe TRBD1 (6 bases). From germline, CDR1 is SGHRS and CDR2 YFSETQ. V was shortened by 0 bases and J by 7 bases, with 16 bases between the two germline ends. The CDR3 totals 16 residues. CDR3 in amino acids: CASSLAGAQGGEKLFF. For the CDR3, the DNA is TGCGCCAGCAGCTTGGCAGGGGCTCAGGGCGGTGAAAAACTGTTTTTT.

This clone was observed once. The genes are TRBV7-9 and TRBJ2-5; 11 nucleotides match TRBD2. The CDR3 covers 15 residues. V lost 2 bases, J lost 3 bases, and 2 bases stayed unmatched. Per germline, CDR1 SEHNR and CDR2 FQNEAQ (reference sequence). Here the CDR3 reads CASSLTTSGKETQYF. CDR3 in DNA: TGTGCCAGCAGCTTAACGACTAGCGGGAAAGAGACCCAGTACTTC.

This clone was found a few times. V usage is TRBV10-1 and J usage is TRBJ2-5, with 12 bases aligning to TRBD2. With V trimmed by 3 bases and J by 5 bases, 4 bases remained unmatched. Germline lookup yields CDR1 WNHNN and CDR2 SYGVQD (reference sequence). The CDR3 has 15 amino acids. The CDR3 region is CASSELAGGGETQYF. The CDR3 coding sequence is TGCGCCAGCAGTGAACTAGCGGGGGGCGGGGAGACCCAGTACTTC.

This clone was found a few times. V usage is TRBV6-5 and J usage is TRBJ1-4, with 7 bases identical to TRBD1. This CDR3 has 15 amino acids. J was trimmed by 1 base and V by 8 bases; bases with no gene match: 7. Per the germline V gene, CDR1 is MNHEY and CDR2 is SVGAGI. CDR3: CASGLQGRTNEKLFF. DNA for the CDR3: TGTGCCAGCGGACTACAGGGGAGAACTAATGAAAAACTGTTTTTT.

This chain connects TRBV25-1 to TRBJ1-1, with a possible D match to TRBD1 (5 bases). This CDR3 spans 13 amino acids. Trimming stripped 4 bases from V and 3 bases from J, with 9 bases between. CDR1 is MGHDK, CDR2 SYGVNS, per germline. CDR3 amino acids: CASSAWGDTEAFF. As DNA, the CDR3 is TGTGCCAGCAGTGCCTGGGGGGACACTGAAGCTTTCTTT.

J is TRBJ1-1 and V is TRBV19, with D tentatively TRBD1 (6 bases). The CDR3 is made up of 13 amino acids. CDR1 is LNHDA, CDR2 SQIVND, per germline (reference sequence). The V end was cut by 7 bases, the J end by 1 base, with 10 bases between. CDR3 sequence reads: CASTGVENTEAFF. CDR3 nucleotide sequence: TGTGCCAGTACAGGGGTGGAGAACACTGAAGCTTTCTTT. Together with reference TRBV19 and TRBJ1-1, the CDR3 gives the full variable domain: DGGITQSPKYLFRKEGQNVTLSCEQNLNHDAMYWYRQDPGQGLRLIYYSQIVNDFQKGDIAEGYSVSREKKESFPLTVTSAQKNPTAFYLCASTGVENTEAFFGQGTRLTVV.

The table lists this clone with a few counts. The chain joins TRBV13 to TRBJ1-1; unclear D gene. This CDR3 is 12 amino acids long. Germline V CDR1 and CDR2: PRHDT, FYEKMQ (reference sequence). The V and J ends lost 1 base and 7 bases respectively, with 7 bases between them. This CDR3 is CASSLALFEAFF. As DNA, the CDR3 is TGTGCCAGCAGCTTAGCCTTATTTGAAGCTTTCTTT.

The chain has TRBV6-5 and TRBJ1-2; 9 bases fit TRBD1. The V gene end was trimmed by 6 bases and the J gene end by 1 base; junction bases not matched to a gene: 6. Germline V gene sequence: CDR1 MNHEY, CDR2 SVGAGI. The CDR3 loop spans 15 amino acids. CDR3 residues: CASRLQGAFNYGYTF. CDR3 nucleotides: TGTGCCAGCAGACTACAGGGGGCTTTTAACTATGGCTACACCTTC.